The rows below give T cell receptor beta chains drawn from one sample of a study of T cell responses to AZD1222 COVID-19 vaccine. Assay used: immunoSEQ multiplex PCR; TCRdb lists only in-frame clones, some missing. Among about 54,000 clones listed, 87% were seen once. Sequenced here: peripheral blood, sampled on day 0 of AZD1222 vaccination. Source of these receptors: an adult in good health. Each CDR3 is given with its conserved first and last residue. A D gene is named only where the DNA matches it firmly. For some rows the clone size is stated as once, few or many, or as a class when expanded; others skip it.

CASSPQTGLNQPQHF	TGTGCCAGCAGCCCACAGACAGGGTTAAACCAGCCCCAGCATTTT	TRBJ1-5	NA	TRBD1	TRBV7-8
CASSYSPGQEDKQYF	TGTGCCAGCAGTTACTCGCCGGGACAGGAGGACAAGCAGTACTTC	TRBJ2-7	NA	TRBD1	TRBV6-6
CASSQVGTEAFF	TGTGCCAGCAGCCAGGTGGGCACTGAAGCTTTCTTT	TRBJ1-1	once	NA	TRBV11-2
CASSPGHGFEQYF	TGTGCCAGCAGTCCTGGACATGGGTTTGAGCAGTACTTC	TRBJ2-7	few	NA	TRBV27
CATSDLPEGASGYEQYF	TGTGCCACCAGTGATTTGCCGGAGGGGGCCTCCGGGTACGAGCAGTACTTC	TRBJ2-7	NA	NA	TRBV24-1
CASSLELMNTEAFF	TGCGCCAGCAGCCTGGAACTCATGAACACTGAAGCTTTCTTT	TRBJ1-1	NA	NA	TRBV5-1
CASSPMTDTQYF	TGTGCCAGCAGCCCGATGACAGATACGCAGTATTTT	TRBJ2-3	NA	NA	TRBV12-3/TRBV12-4
CASSPLSDWGQGSNQPQHF	TGTGCCAGCTCACCATTGTCGGACTGGGGACAGGGGAGCAATCAGCCCCAGCATTTT	TRBJ1-5	NA	TRBD1	TRBV18
CASSSGGGPYEQYF	TGTGCCAGCAGCTCGGGGGGAGGGCCCTACGAGCAGTACTTC	TRBJ2-7	NA	TRBD2	TRBV6-2/TRBV6-3
CAWSAGYRYTF	TGTGCCTGGAGCGCAGGGTATCGCTACACCTTC	TRBJ1-2	NA	NA	TRBV30
CATSRGQETQYF	TGTGCCACCAGCAGAGGCCAAGAGACCCAGTACTTC	TRBJ2-5	NA	NA	TRBV15
CASRERGLNEKLFF	TGTGCCAGCCGCGAGCGGGGGCTGAATGAAAAACTGTTTTTT	TRBJ1-4	NA	NA	TRBV6-5
CASSIGVANEKLFF	TGTGCCAGCTCGATAGGGGTTGCTAATGAAAAACTGTTTTTT	TRBJ1-4	NA	NA	TRBV28
CASSLVGISNTGELFF	TGCGCCAGCAGCTTGGTAGGGATTAGTAACACCGGGGAGCTGTTTTTT	TRBJ2-2	NA	NA	TRBV5-1
CASSLSPANQPQHF	TGTGCCAGCAGTTTATCCCCCGCAAATCAGCCCCAGCATTTT	TRBJ1-5	once	NA	TRBV28
CASSLTGEETQYF	TGTGCCAGCAGCCTTACAGGGGAAGAGACCCAGTACTTC	TRBJ2-5	NA	TRBD1	TRBV12-3/TRBV12-4
CASSPGSRGTQYF	TGTGCCAGCAGCCCTGGGTCCCGAGGGACCCAGTACTTC	TRBJ2-5	once	NA	TRBV12-3/TRBV12-4
CASSPSWGESNTEAFF	TGTGCCAGCAGCCCCTCATGGGGGGAGTCGAACACTGAAGCTTTCTTT	TRBJ1-1	NA	NA	TRBV4-2
CASSKEGYESTEAFF	TGTGCCAGCAGCAAAGAAGGATATGAATCCACTGAAGCTTTCTTT	TRBJ1-1	NA	NA	TRBV21-1
CASSIGAQGYNSPLHF	TGTGCCAGTAGTATCGGGGCTCAGGGATATAATTCACCCCTCCACTTT	TRBJ1-6	NA	NA	TRBV19
CASSRSVQSGLSYNEQFF	TGCGCCAGCAGTCGATCGGTTCAGTCAGGATTATCCTACAATGAGCAGTTCTTC	TRBJ2-1	few	NA	TRBV23-1
CASSRGAGDTQYF	TGTGCCAGCAGCCGGGGGGCCGGAGATACGCAGTATTTT	TRBJ2-3	NA	NA	TRBV28
CSVEGSPYEQYF	TGCAGCGTTGAAGGGTCGCCCTACGAGCAGTACTTC	TRBJ2-7	NA	NA	TRBV29-1
CAISGDRSYGYTF	TGTGCCATCAGTGGGGACAGGAGCTATGGCTACACCTTC	TRBJ1-2	NA	TRBD1	TRBV10-3
CASSLATGGSTYEQYF	TGTGCCAGCAGCTTAGCGACAGGGGGCTCCACCTACGAGCAGTACTTC	TRBJ2-7	NA	TRBD1	TRBV7-8
CASSPVTYEQYF	TGTGCCAGCAGCCCAGTAACCTACGAGCAGTACTTC	TRBJ2-7	NA	NA	TRBV7-9
CASSLEGINEQFF	TGTGCCAGCAGCTTAGAGGGGATAAATGAGCAGTTCTTC	TRBJ2-1	NA	NA	TRBV7-3
CASRRGGSGNTIYF	TGTGCCAGTCGCCGGGGGGGCTCTGGAAACACCATATATTTT	TRBJ1-3	once	NA	TRBV3-1/TRBV3-2
CASSQGLTGQETQYF	TGTGCCAGCAGCCAAGGGTTAACAGGACAAGAGACCCAGTACTTC	TRBJ2-5	NA	NA	TRBV14
CASSARQGSGNTIYF	TGTGCCAGCAGCGCTCGACAGGGGTCTGGAAACACCATATATTTT	TRBJ1-3	NA	TRBD1	TRBV9
CASSRRSGGASGEQYF	TGTGCCAGCAGCCGAAGGAGCGGGGGGGCCTCAGGAGAGCAGTACTTC	TRBJ2-7	NA	TRBD2	TRBV7-8
CASSAGLADTDTQYF	TGTGCCAGCAGCGCCGGACTAGCGGACACAGATACGCAGTATTTT	TRBJ2-3	NA	TRBD2	TRBV9
CASTLQETQYF	TGTGCCAGTACACTTCAAGAGACCCAGTACTTC	TRBJ2-5	NA	NA	TRBV7-9
CASSYSMVAGPLEQYF	TGTGCCAGCAGTTACTCGATGGTAGCGGGGCCCCTGGAGCAGTACTTC	TRBJ2-7	NA	TRBD2	TRBV6-5
CASSEVWSNQPQHF	TGTGCCAGCAGTGAGGTCTGGAGCAATCAGCCCCAGCATTTT	TRBJ1-5	NA	NA	TRBV27
CASSIDVRRGEAKNIQYF	TGTGCCAGTAGTATAGACGTCAGGAGAGGGGAAGCCAAAAACATTCAGTACTTC	TRBJ2-4	once	NA	TRBV19
CASSQDGLRQGARGYTF	TGCGCCAGCAGCCAAGACGGCCTCCGACAGGGGGCGCGAGGCTACACCTTC	TRBJ1-2	few	TRBD1	TRBV4-1
CASSSFNQPQHF	TGTGCCAGCAGCTCGTTCAATCAGCCCCAGCATTTT	TRBJ1-5	NA	NA	TRBV7-9
CASVEQGSTNEKLFF	TGTGCCAGCGTGGAGCAGGGGTCCACTAATGAAAAACTGTTTTTT	TRBJ1-4	NA	NA	TRBV2
CASSPDRVPYNEQFF	TGTGCCAGCAGCCCGGACAGGGTTCCCTACAATGAGCAGTTCTTC	TRBJ2-1	NA	TRBD1	TRBV3-1/TRBV3-2
CASAPRTSGPRELFF	TGTGCCAGCGCCCCTCGGACTAGCGGTCCTAGGGAGCTGTTTTTT	TRBJ2-2	NA	TRBD2	TRBV6-5
CASSLAAGAAETQYF	TGTGCCAGCAGCTTGGCAGCGGGGGCTGCGGAGACCCAGTACTTC	TRBJ2-5	NA	TRBD2	TRBV5-5
CASSLTRNTEAFF	TGTGCCAGCAGCCTGACACGTAACACTGAAGCTTTCTTT	TRBJ1-1	NA	NA	TRBV12-3/TRBV12-4
CASSLAPDREDYEQYF	TGTGCCAGCAGCTTAGCGCCGGACAGGGAGGACTACGAGCAGTACTTC	TRBJ2-7	NA	TRBD1	TRBV7-9
CASSRTDKKAFF	TGTGCCAGCAGCCGGACAGATAAAAAAGCTTTCTTT	TRBJ1-1	NA	NA	TRBV12-3/TRBV12-4
CASSQVFEGNSPLHF	TGTGCCAGCAGCCAAGTCTTCGAGGGGAATTCACCCCTCCACTTT	TRBJ1-6	NA	NA	TRBV3-1/TRBV3-2
CASSKVGGRGPQHF	TGTGCCAGTAGTAAGGTAGGGGGCCGGGGTCCCCAGCATTTT	TRBJ1-5	NA	TRBD1	TRBV19
CASSGDRAYFYGYTF	TGTGCCAGTAGTGGGGACAGGGCTTACTTCTATGGCTACACCTTC	TRBJ1-2	NA	TRBD1	TRBV19
CASSVAIEGESGSPLHF	TGTGCCAGCAGCGTAGCTATCGAGGGAGAGAGCGGTTCACCCCTCCACTTT	TRBJ1-6	NA	NA	TRBV9
CASSPQTGANEQFF	TGTGCCAGCAGCCCTCAGACAGGGGCGAATGAGCAGTTCTTC	TRBJ2-1	NA	TRBD1	TRBV7-9
CASKGQAETSYNSPLHF	TGTGCCAGCAAGGGACAGGCTGAGACTTCATATAATTCACCCCTCCACTTT	TRBJ1-6	NA	TRBD1	TRBV7-8
CASIVGGVSTDTQYF	TGTGCCAGCATAGTAGGAGGGGTGAGCACAGATACGCAGTATTTT	TRBJ2-3	NA	NA	TRBV2
CASSLNYNEQFF	TGTGCCAGCAGTCTCAATTACAATGAGCAGTTCTTC	TRBJ2-1	NA	NA	TRBV27
CASSYSGTGGYEQYF	TGTGCCAGCTCTTACTCCGGGACAGGGGGCTACGAGCAGTACTTC	TRBJ2-7	NA	TRBD1	TRBV18
CASSGTGGGGYTF	TGTGCCAGCAGTGGGACAGGGGGTGGTGGCTACACCTTC	TRBJ1-2	NA	TRBD1	TRBV12-3/TRBV12-4
CASSLRDRSEQFF	TGTGCCAGCAGCCTCCGGGACAGATCTGAGCAGTTCTTC	TRBJ2-1	few	TRBD1	TRBV13
CASSESVVGTFQETQYF	TGTGCCAGCAGTGAATCCGTGGTCGGGACATTTCAAGAGACCCAGTACTTC	TRBJ2-5	NA	NA	TRBV6-1